The 29 T cell receptor beta chains given below trace back to one sample, sequenced in a study of persistence of HIV-infected CD4 T cells. Lysates of CMV-infected fibroblasts at around 9.8 ug/mL stimulated these cells. Memory cells lacking CD40L and CD69 with high CD45RO were sorted. The immunoSEQ assay was version 4, run in survey mode. Clones were sequenced by immunoSEQ multiplex PCR, and TCRdb holds only the in-frame ones, with some missing. The sample gives tens of thousands of clones, around four fifths of which show up once; roughly 0.81% is in the top ten. The antigens for these receptors are not known. The sequences come from CD4+ T cells sorted from PBMCs after roughly 18-hour stimulation, collected from a patient who received antiretroviral therapy. The receptors here all came from an adult woman with HIV who was CMV-seropositive.

The table lists this clone with a few counts. This chain joins TRBV5-5 and TRBJ1-1; TRBD1 matches at 9 bases. CDR3 length equals 14 residues. Trimming cost V 3 bases and J 2 bases; bases outside gene matches: 2. CDR1 SGHKS and CDR2 YYEKEE come from the germline V gene (reference sequence). The CDR3 loop is CASSWGQGNTEAFF. CDR3 in DNA: TGTGCCAGCAGCTGGGGACAGGGAAACACTGAAGCTTTCTTT. The full variable domain, its missing parts supplied by reference TRBV5-5 and TRBJ1-1, is DAGVTQSPTHLIKTRGQQVTLRCSPISGHKSVSWYQQVLGQGPQFIFQYYEKEERGRGNFPDRFSARQFPNYSSELNVNALLLGDSALYLCASSWGQGNTEAFFGQGTRLTVV.

The genes are TRBV5-8 and TRBJ1-6, with 8 nucleotides matching TRBD1. Germline V lookup: CDR1 SGHTS, CDR2 YDEGEE. The CDR3 runs 14 residues. V trimming: 2 bases; J trimming: 9 bases; junction bases outside the gene matches: 4. As DNA, the CDR3 is TGTGCCAGCAGCTTCGGCACAGGGGGTTCACCCCTCCACTTT. Translated, it gives CASSFGTGGSPLHF. Combining the CDR3 with reference TRBV5-8 and TRBJ1-6 gives the whole variable domain EAGVTQSPTHLIKTRGQQATLRCSPISGHTSVYWYQQALGLGLQFLLWYDEGEERNRGNFPPRFSGRQFPNYSSELNVNALELEDSALYLCASSFGTGGSPLHFGNGTRLTVT.

The V and J genes are TRBV29-1 and TRBJ2-7, with 10 bases fitting TRBD1. Germline V gene lookup returns CDR1 SQVTM and CDR2 ANQGSEA. The CDR3 totals 15 residues. Losses at the gene ends were 5 bases for V and 7 bases for J; bases not matched to a gene: 14. The CDR3 bases are TGCAGCGTTCTGTCTCGATCCGGGACAGGGGAAGAGCAGTACGTC. Its protein product is CSVLSRSGTGEEQYV.

V usage is TRBV5-1 and J usage is TRBJ1-3; D gene ambiguous. This CDR3 is 14 amino acids long. CDR1 is SGHRS and CDR2 is YFSETQ in the germline V gene. Between the trimmed V and J ends, which lost 0 bases and 3 bases, there was a span of 7 bases. CDR3 DNA sequence: TGCGCCAGCAGCTTGGTTCCAGGTGGAAACACCATATATTTT. Amino acid sequence: CASSLVPGGNTIYF.

J is TRBJ1-5 and V is TRBV7-9; 7 nucleotides agree with TRBD1. J lost 5 bases, V lost 4 bases, and 5 bases had no gene match. CDR1 is SEHNR and CDR2 is FQNEAQ in the germline V gene (reference sequence). The CDR3 loop spans 14 amino acids. The CDR3 DNA follows: TGTGCCAGCAGCTCCGACAGGGAACATCAGCCCCAGCATTTT. Its protein product is CASSSDREHQPQHF.

The chain's CDR3 is CASSRDRGEINEKLFF. The CDR3 DNA is TGCGCCAGCAGCCGGGACAGGGGCGAAATAAATGAAAAACTGTTTTTT. This chain connects TRBV4-1 to TRBJ1-4; 10 bases line up with TRBD1. CDR3 length: 16 residues. The germline V gene has CDR1 MGHRA and CDR2 YSYEKL. J gave up 5 bases and V 4 bases, and 7 bases lay outside the gene matches.

This clone was seen more than once but under ten times. V and J are TRBV18 and TRBJ1-1; 7 positions match TRBD1. Losses at the gene ends were 8 bases for V and 3 bases for J; bases not matched to a gene: 9. Germline lookup yields CDR1 KGHSH and CDR2 LQKENI. CDR3 length: 14 amino acids. This CDR3 reads CASTRTGEHTEAFF. CDR3 DNA sequence: TGTGCCAGCACCCGGACAGGAGAACACACTGAAGCTTTCTTT.

V usage is TRBV20-1 and J usage is TRBJ2-5; 7 positions agree with TRBD2. Germline-derived CDR1 and CDR2 are DFQATT and SNEGSKA (reference sequence). The ends lost 6 bases at V and 5 bases at J; junction bases unmatched: 3. CDR3 length: 11 amino acids. The CDR3 nucleotides are TGCAGTGCGCTCGGGGGGGAGACCCAGTACTTC. It codes for CSALGGETQYF.

This clone was recorded a few times. V gene TRBV7-8 combines with J gene TRBJ2-7; the D gene is possibly TRBD2 (6 bases). CDR1 SGHVS and CDR2 FQNEAQ come from the germline V gene. The ends were cut back, 1 base at V and 6 bases at J, with 16 bases in the middle. This CDR3 contains 15 residues. Here the CDR3 DNA reads TGTGCCAGCAGCTTAGGCGGGACGGGCAATGGCGAGCAGTACGTC. It translates to CASSLGGTGNGEQYV.

By proportion, this clone is medium-sized (0.01 to 0.1%). V gene TRBV2 combines with J gene TRBJ2-3; 8 bases are a match to TRBD2. The junction had 2 bases not matched to a gene; V was cut back by 6 bases and J by 0 bases. This CDR3 comprises 14 residues. The germline V gene encodes CDR1 SNHLY and CDR2 FYNNEI. The CDR3 DNA is TGTGCCAGCAGGGTAGCGGGGAGCACAGATACGCAGTATTTT. Translation gives CASRVAGSTDTQYF.

This chain connects TRBV4-1 to TRBJ1-3; D might be TRBD1 (5 bases). The length of the CDR3 is 16 residues. Germline V gene lookup returns CDR1 MGHRA and CDR2 YSYEKL. V dropped 3 bases and J dropped 4 bases, with 16 bases sitting between them. The CDR3 reads CASSHLREGLGNTIYF. Written as DNA, the CDR3 is TGCGCCAGCAGCCACCTGCGGGAGGGGCTCGGAAACACCATATATTTT.

The V call is TRBV9, the J call TRBJ1-5, with D unresolved. This CDR3 has 15 residues. V was pared by 4 bases and J by 5 bases, with 16 bases between. Germline assignment: CDR1 SGDLS and CDR2 YYNGEE. This CDR3 reads CASSPDPSPDQPQHF. The CDR3 nucleotides read TGTGCCAGCAGCCCAGACCCCTCCCCCGATCAGCCCCAGCATTTT.

This clone was observed a handful of times. The chain uses TRBV19 and TRBJ1-2; possible D gene TRBD1, 5 bases. Between the trimmed V and J ends, which lost 5 bases and 4 bases, there was a span of 14 bases. CDR3 length: 14 residues. The V gene's germline CDR1 is LNHDA and CDR2 SQIVND (reference sequence). The CDR3 coding sequence is TGTGCCAGTAGTCCCTTCGCCGGGGGCTATGGCTACACCTTC. This translates into CASSPFAGGYGYTF.

The rearrangement uses TRBV5-6 and TRBJ1-2; no reliable D call. Trimming shortened V by 4 bases and J by 0 bases, and 7 bases separated the two germline ends. Germline V CDR1 and CDR2: SGHDT, YYEEEE. The CDR3 spans 13 residues. CDR3: CASSPDANYGYTF. CDR3 in DNA: TGTGCCAGCAGCCCCGACGCTAACTATGGCTACACCTTC.

This clone was seen more than once but under ten times. V gene TRBV4-1 combines with J gene TRBJ1-2; no definite D call. From germline, CDR1 is MGHRA and CDR2 YSYEKL. The CDR3 is 12 residues long. Trimming shortened V by 0 bases and J by 8 bases, and 7 bases separated the two germline ends. The CDR3 nucleotides are TGCGCCAGCAGCCAAGACGGAGAGGGCTACACCTTC. Amino acid sequence: CASSQDGEGYTF.

This clone appeared a few times. This chain links TRBV27 with TRBJ2-6; 9 positions agree with TRBD1. Per the germline V gene, CDR1 is MNHEY and CDR2 is SMNVEV (reference sequence). Trimming cost V 7 bases and J 3 bases; bases outside gene matches: 19. The CDR3 length is 20 residues. CDR3 residues: CASTTIKQGARVGGANVLTF. CDR3 DNA: TGTGCCAGCACCACAATCAAACAGGGGGCGCGGGTCGGTGGGGCCAACGTCCTGACTTTC.

The rearrangement links TRBV7-2 to TRBJ2-7; tentative D call: TRBD1 (7 bases). V gave up 5 bases and J gave up 3 bases, with 17 bases separating them. The CDR3 is 15 residues long. Germline values: CDR1 SGHTA, CDR2 FQGNSA. The CDR3 loop is CASSPGGWGDYEQYV. The CDR3 region has the DNA TGTGCCAGCAGCCCAGGGGGTTGGGGGGACTACGAGCAGTACGTC.

The chain is built from TRBV5-1 and TRBJ1-6; D not resolved. V was clipped by 4 bases and J by 7 bases, with 12 bases between them. This CDR3 comprises 14 residues. From germline, CDR1 is SGHRS and CDR2 YFSETQ. The CDR3 DNA reads TGCGCCAGCAGCCCGACCGGGAAAAATTCACCCCTCCACTTT. Translated: CASSPTGKNSPLHF.

The chain links TRBV7-6 to TRBJ1-6; no clear D. CDR3 length equals 15 residues. Trimming removed 0 bases at V and 3 bases at J, with 6 bases between. From germline, CDR1 is SGHVS and CDR2 FNYEAQ. The CDR3 loop reads CASSLAGDYNSPLHF. CDR3 nucleotides: TGTGCCAGCAGCTTAGCCGGCGACTATAATTCACCCCTCCACTTT. Complete variable domain (other parts from reference TRBV7-6 and TRBJ1-6): GAGVSQSPRYKVTKRGQDVALRCDPISGHVSLYWYRQALGQGPEFLTYFNYEAQQDKSGLPNDRFSAERPEGSISTLTIQRTEQRDSAMYRCASSLAGDYNSPLHFGNGTRLTVT.

This clone was recorded a few times. V and J are TRBV2 and TRBJ1-5; tentative D call: TRBD1 (6 bases). This CDR3 spans 13 amino acids. V was cut by 7 bases and J by 7 bases, with 14 bases left in between. CDR1 is SNHLY and CDR2 is FYNNEI in the germline V gene. CDR3 sequence: CASKGGTGQPQHF. The CDR3 DNA reads TGTGCCAGCAAAGGGGGGACGGGGCAGCCCCAGCATTTT.

This sequence joins TRBV5-4 and TRBJ2-3; 9 bases agree with TRBD2. Germline lookup yields CDR1 SGHNT and CDR2 YYREEE (reference sequence). The junction had 6 bases not matched to a gene; V was cut back by 1 base and J by 0 bases. CDR3 length equals 17 residues. For the CDR3, the DNA is TGTGCCAGCAGCTTGCCCAGCGGGGGGCGGAGCACAGATACGCAGTATTTT. Translating gives CASSLPSGGRSTDTQYF.

The V gene is TRBV7-6, the J gene TRBJ2-3; D call uncertain. The germline V gene has CDR1 SGHVS and CDR2 FNYEAQ. V was clipped by 1 base and J by 4 bases, with 6 bases between them. The CDR3 is 13 residues long. CDR3 sequence reads: CASSLGRADTQYF. The CDR3 DNA is TGTGCCAGCAGCTTAGGTCGGGCAGATACGCAGTATTTT.

This chain links TRBV29-1 with TRBJ1-4, with D possibly being TRBD1 (5 bases). Germline V gene sequence: CDR1 SQVTM, CDR2 ANQGSEA. The V and J ends lost 7 bases and 7 bases respectively, with 13 bases between them. The CDR3 spans 12 residues. The CDR3 protein is CSGQGGGEKLFF. The DNA of the CDR3 is TGCAGCGGCCAGGGCGGCGGTGAAAAACTGTTTTTT.

The V and J genes are TRBV19 and TRBJ2-1; TRBD1 or TRBD2 may be the D gene (5 bases each). Trimming took 10 bases from V and 0 from J, leaving 16 bases between them. This CDR3 comprises 15 residues. CDR1 and CDR2 from the germline V gene are LNHDA and SQIVND (reference sequence). The CDR3 DNA follows: TGTGCCACCAGGGCCGGGGCCAGCTCCTACAATGAGCAGTTCTTC. It yields the protein CATRAGASSYNEQFF.

The chain carries TRBV4-2 and TRBJ2-3; D possibly matches TRBD1 or TRBD2 (6 bases each). In germline, CDR1 is LGHNA, CDR2 YNFKEQ. The CDR3 loop spans 14 amino acids. Trimming left V 10 bases short and J 0 bases short, with 14 bases between. In DNA, the CDR3 is TGTGCCACCCTCGGGGGCTCTAGCACAGATACGCAGTATTTT. Translated: CATLGGSSTDTQYF.

This sequence joins TRBV20-1 and TRBJ2-3; D ambiguous. V shed 3 bases and J shed 4 bases, with 5 bases lying between them. Germline loops: CDR1 DFQATT, CDR2 SNEGSKA (reference sequence). This CDR3 has 11 amino acids. The CDR3 DNA follows: TGCAGTGCTAGCCCCTCAGATACGCAGTATTTT. It specifies CSASPSDTQYF.

This clone came up once. The chain employs TRBV27 and TRBJ2-2; D is unresolved. V lost 0 bases, J lost 7 bases, and 15 bases lay in between. The germline CDR1 and CDR2 sequences are MNHEY and SMNVEV (reference sequence). The CDR3 extends over 16 amino acids. DNA for the CDR3: TGTGCCAGCAGTTTATCGACGGGCCCCGAAAGCGGGGAGCTGTTTTTT. This encodes CASSLSTGPESGELFF.

V and J are TRBV10-3 and TRBJ2-7; possible D gene TRBD1, 6 bases. The CDR3 contains 14 residues. Germline lookup yields CDR1 ENHRY and CDR2 SYGVKD. The V gene lost 6 bases and the J gene lost 0 bases, with 12 bases spanning the gap. CDR3: CAISRLDSSYEQYF. The CDR3 nucleotides read TGTGCCATCAGCCGATTGGACAGCTCCTACGAGCAGTACTTC.

The chain couples TRBV7-2 to TRBJ1-2; D is ambiguous. This CDR3 has 15 residues. The V end lost 5 bases, the J end lost 1 base, and 14 bases lay between the germline ends. Germline V lookup: CDR1 SGHTA, CDR2 FQGNSA. The CDR3 nucleotides are TGTGCCAGCAGCCCCGCCACCAACGTTAACTATGGCTACACCTTC. Its protein product is CASSPATNVNYGYTF.